This T cell receptor (beta chain) was identified during a study of blood T cells in healthy people across ages. Study-level findings and limits: In the absence of known donor CMV status, changes in expanded clonotypes were possibly confounded. Estimates of total diversity, which came from one million sequenced T cells, were considered to be underestimates.

Together with a sample-barcoded 5' primer, a J-beta primer mix was included in a second PCR lasting roughly 7 to 11 cycles. A single record per CDR3 protein comes from TCRdb applying MiXCR to the 5' RACE reads. Among 550,000 to 700,000 distinct CDR3 sequences, roughly 28% were seen once, and the ten largest hold 18%. This clonotype was found a few times. The antigen is not known. One end of the junction fails to match germline, which may point to a read error. Donation came from healthy Caucasian individuals in Russia who were aged 6 to 90. The sample taken for sequencing was blood. The origin of this receptor is a woman between 65 and 79 years old in good health.

CDR3: CASRLGVSSYEQYF. The CDR3 region has the DNA TGCGCCAGCAGGTTGGGCGTAAGCTCCTACGAGCAGTACTTC. The rearrangement uses TRBV5-1 and TRBJ2-7; D gene unclear. The germline gives CDR1 SGHRS, CDR2 YFSETQ. There are 14 residues in the CDR3.